This T cell receptor beta chain originates from a study of shared clonotypes between healthy human individuals. The CDR3 has 14 amino acids. Germline CDR1 is SQVTM and CDR2 is ANQGSEA. For every subset, genomic DNA was evenly distributed across several immunoSEQ plates. Clones were read by immunoSEQ multiplex PCR, and TCRdb kept only the in-frame ones, dropping some. The sample includes some 2.1 million clones, 90% to 95% of them seen just once. The chain employs TRBV29-1 and TRBJ2-5; 8 bases are shared with TRBD1. With the DNA end fitting TRBJ2-7 better, the J assignment may be wrong. The receptor comes from a young man in good health. The sequencing sample was made of naive CD4+ T cells sorted from blood. Subset denoted: CD45RA+ positively selected. The CDR3 nucleotides read TGCAGCGAACGACAGGGGAGATTCTCCTACGAGCAGTACTTC. It encodes CSERQGRFSYEQYF.